This T cell receptor (beta chain) appears in the sequencing data of a study of T-cell reconstitution after alpha-beta-depleted transplantation in children. General study points: Hyperexpanded clones declined; after one year, newly produced T cells mostly supplied diversity. Expanded clones from the graft, numbering several hundred, reportedly supplied alpha-beta T cells about two months after transplant.

CDR1 and CDR2 from the germline V gene are SGHTA and FQGNSA. Trimming removed 5 bases at V and 9 bases at J, with 14 bases between. The CDR3 sequence is 13 residues long. This clonotype has ten or more counts. The target antigen is unknown. Unique molecular identifiers were incorporated into the prepared TCRbeta library. MiXCR, applied by TCRdb to the PCR reads, yields one record per CDR3 protein. The sample includes 15,000 or so distinct CDR3 sequences, about 4.7% seen only once; the top ten take 6.9%. This clonotype was sampled from a boy between 5 and 17 years old with acute lymphoblastic leukemia, due to receive a stem cell transplant. This chain connects TRBV7-2 to TRBJ1-3; the D is unclear. The material was PBMCs, obtained before TCRalphabeta/CD19-depleted stem cell transplant. The CDR3 DNA reads as TGTGCCAGCAGCCCTATCCCTCGGAGCACCATATATTTT. The encoded protein is CASSPIPRSTIYF. Using reference TRBV7-2 and TRBJ1-3 for the parts outside the CDR3, the full variable domain is GAGVSQSPSNKVTEKGKDVELRCDPISGHTALYWYRQSLGQGLEFLIYFQGNSAPDKSGLPSDRFSAERTGGSVSTLTIQRTQQEDSAVYLCASSPIPRSTIYFGEGSWLTVV.